This entry lists 21 T cell receptor beta chains sequenced from one sample in a study of regulatory T cells in long-lasting Graves disease. Stated time point: persistent/refractory GD, antithyroid drugs over 5 years with positive TRAb. RNA extracted from PBMCs served as the sequencing template. Assembly of TCR beta libraries relied on iRepertoire HTBI primers together with Arm-PCR of CDR3 regions. Via MiXCR, TCRdb re-called the multiplex PCR reads, giving one row per CDR3 protein. The sample lists around 400,000 distinct CDR3 sequences; 20% to 25% were seen once. The source was peripheral blood mononuclear cells (PBMCs), collected when the disease was refractory, from a patient treated with antithyroid drugs. All receptors derive from a woman aged 40 to 50 with Graves disease.

This clonotype was recorded at least ten times. This chain links TRBV28 with TRBJ2-7; possible D gene TRBD2, 5 bases. V lost 5 bases and J lost 0, with 11 bases in between. The CDR3 spans 14 residues. Per the germline V gene, CDR1 is MDHEN and CDR2 is SYDVKM. This CDR3 is CASSQPGSSYEQYF. The CDR3 DNA is TGTGCCAGCAGTCAACCGGGGAGCTCCTACGAGCAGTACTTC.

This clonotype was found many times. This chain connects TRBV2 to TRBJ1-2; D not resolved. The germline V gene has CDR1 SNHLY and CDR2 FYNNEI. This CDR3 has 13 residues. The V and J ends lost 4 bases and 4 bases respectively, with 10 bases between them. CDR3 sequence (DNA): TGTGCCAGCAGTGTGGAGGTCCGCTATGGCTACACCTTC. It yields the protein CASSVEVRYGYTF.

This clonotype was observed a handful of times. V is TRBV19 and J is TRBJ2-7; TRBD2 aligns across 9 bases. With 5 bases clipped from V and 2 bases from J, the junction kept 7 bases outside the gene matches. The CDR3 spans 15 residues. Germline V lookup: CDR1 LNHDA, CDR2 SQIVND (reference sequence). The CDR3 DNA follows: TGTGCCAGTAGTCCGCGACTAGCGGCGCCCTACGAGCAGTACTTC. Amino acid sequence: CASSPRLAAPYEQYF. The full variable domain, rest sourced from reference TRBV19 and TRBJ2-7, is DGGITQSPKYLFRKEGQNVTLSCEQNLNHDAMYWYRQDPGQGLRLIYYSQIVNDFQKGDIAEGYSVSREKKESFPLTVTSAQKNPTAFYLCASSPRLAAPYEQYFGPGTRLTVT.

The rearrangement joins TRBV20-1 to TRBJ2-4; D remains unclear. This CDR3 is 15 amino acids long. V lost 6 bases, J lost 2 bases, and 17 bases lay in between. Germline V gene sequence: CDR1 DFQATT, CDR2 SNEGSKA (reference sequence). This chain's CDR3 is CSARNDRSTKNIQYF. Here the CDR3 DNA reads TGCAGTGCGCGTAACGATCGGTCGACCAAAAACATTCAGTACTTC.

At least ten counts were recorded for this clonotype. The chain couples TRBV27 to TRBJ1-6, with no clear D. The CDR3 contains 13 residues. Germline CDR1 is MNHEY and CDR2 is SMNVEV (reference sequence). Between the trimmed V and J ends, which lost 5 bases and 4 bases, there was a span of 6 bases. CDR3 loop: CASSQKYNSPLHF. In nucleotides, the CDR3 is TGTGCCAGCAGTCAGAAGTATAATTCACCCCTCCACTTT.

CDR3 bases: TGTGCCAGCAGTTATTTAACCGGACAAAACGAGCAGTACTTC. It is translated as CASSYLTGQNEQYF. The V and J genes are TRBV6-5 and TRBJ2-7; D is perhaps TRBD1 (5 bases). This CDR3 spans 14 amino acids. CDR1 and CDR2 (germline): MNHEY, SVGAGI. The V end lost 3 bases, the J end lost 5 bases, and 14 bases lay between the germline ends.

On this clonotype: A read error may account for a junction end that differs from germline. The rearrangement uses TRBV2 and TRBJ2-2; D remains unclear. The CDR3 runs to 16 residues. Germline CDR1 and CDR2: SNHLY and FYNNEI. CDR3 in DNA: TGCGCCAGCAGCCTCCTTTGGCTGTCCAACACCGGGGAGCTGTTTTTT. Protein: CASSLLWLSNTGELFF.

This clonotype was counted only a few times. The V call is TRBV19, the J call TRBJ1-4, with D possibly matching TRBD1 (5 bases). V shed 9 bases and J shed 4 bases, with 9 bases lying between them. Germline V lookup: CDR1 LNHDA, CDR2 SQIVND (reference sequence). The CDR3 has 12 amino acids. The CDR3 reads CASRDGNEKLFF. The CDR3 nucleotides are TGTGCCAGCCGGGACGGTAATGAAAAACTGTTTTTT.

The gene calls are TRBV6-2 or TRBV6-3 and TRBJ1-4; D is undetermined. This CDR3 contains 18 residues. The germline V and J ends were trimmed by 2 bases and 10 bases, with 26 bases remaining between them. CDR1 and CDR2 (germline): MNHEY, SVGEGT. The CDR3 spells CASSYERGGEAAGVKLFF. The CDR3 DNA follows: TGTGCCAGCAGTTACGAGAGAGGCGGGGAAGCCGCCGGAGTAAAACTGTTTTTT.

This clonotype was seen a few times. The chain couples TRBV6-2 or TRBV6-3 to TRBJ2-5; no firm D call. Trimming stripped 0 bases from V and 2 bases from J, with 7 bases between. This CDR3 contains 14 residues. CDR1 and CDR2 (germline): MNHEY, SVGEGT. CDR3 nucleotide sequence: TGTGCCAGCAGTTACTCGCTAGGTCAAGAGACCCAGTACTTC. Protein product: CASSYSLGQETQYF.

This chain links TRBV20-1 with TRBJ1-5; D is undetermined. Germline V gene sequence: CDR1 DFQATT, CDR2 SNEGSKA (reference sequence). The CDR3 is 17 amino acids. V lost 6 bases, J lost 0 bases, and 21 bases lay in between. CDR3 in amino acids: CSAAGPRREYSNQPQHF. CDR3 coding DNA: TGCAGTGCGGCCGGGCCTAGAAGAGAGTATAGCAATCAGCCCCAGCATTTT.

Many counts were recorded for this clonotype. The chain employs TRBV6-5 and TRBJ1-2; the D is unclear. The germline CDR1 and CDR2 sequences are MNHEY and SVGAGI. The V and J ends lost 0 bases and 3 bases respectively, with 5 bases between them. This CDR3 comprises 13 residues. DNA for the CDR3: TGTGCCAGCAGTTACTCCCCCGACTATGGCTACACCTTC. Translated, it gives CASSYSPDYGYTF.

There are many counts of this clonotype. The chain recombines TRBV28 with TRBJ2-2; TRBD2 aligns across 8 bases. CDR3 length: 15 residues. The junction had 5 bases not matched to a gene; V was cut back by 7 bases and J by 1 base. From germline, CDR1 is MDHEN and CDR2 SYDVKM. The CDR3 here is CASKFLAGNTGELFF. As DNA, the CDR3 is TGTGCCAGCAAGTTTCTAGCGGGGAACACCGGGGAGCTGTTTTTT.

This clonotype was counted at least ten times. The chain joins TRBV12-3 or TRBV12-4 to TRBJ2-2; maybe TRBD2 (6 bases). The V and J ends lost 6 bases and 6 bases respectively, with 20 bases between them. The CDR3 spans 16 residues. The CDR3 region has the DNA TGTGCCAGCAGCCCGACATTTGGGGGGAGGTCCGGGGAGCTGTTTTTT. It translates to CASSPTFGGRSGELFF.

This clonotype was seen ten or more times. The chain links TRBV6-4 to TRBJ2-5; tentative D call: TRBD2 (6 bases). The germline gives CDR1 MRHNA, CDR2 SNTAGT. Between the trimmed V and J ends, which lost 7 bases and 1 base, there was a span of 13 bases. This CDR3 is built from 14 residues. The CDR3 nucleotides read TGTGCCAGCAACCCGTCCGGGAGCCAAGAGACCCAGTACTTC. The encoded protein is CASNPSGSQETQYF.

This clonotype has at least ten counts. The V call is TRBV28, the J call TRBJ1-5; D perhaps matches TRBD1 (5 bases). The CDR3 contains 15 residues. The germline gives CDR1 MDHEN, CDR2 SYDVKM. V was pared by 6 bases and J by 4 bases, with 16 bases between. The CDR3 nucleotides are TGTGCCAGCAGATTCGGGGGGGAGTCGAATCAGCCCCAGCATTTT. This translates into CASRFGGESNQPQHF. Combining the CDR3 with reference TRBV28 and TRBJ1-5 gives the whole variable domain DVKVTQSSRYLVKRTGEKVFLECVQDMDHENMFWYRQDPGLGLRLIYFSYDVKMKEKGDIPEGYSVSREKKERFSLILESASTNQTSMYLCASRFGGESNQPQHFGDGTRLSIL.

In its sample, this clonotype was seen a few times. The gene calls are TRBV7-9 and TRBJ1-2, with 8 bases that match TRBD1. This CDR3 comprises 15 residues. Trimming removed 1 base from V and 5 bases from J; junction bases left unmatched: 6. CDR1 is SEHNR and CDR2 is FQNEAQ in the germline V gene (reference sequence). The CDR3 sequence is CASSLVETGAYGYTF. For the CDR3, the DNA is TGTGCCAGCAGCTTAGTCGAGACAGGGGCGTATGGCTACACCTTC.

This clonotype was observed at least ten times. This chain links TRBV5-1 with TRBJ1-2; 8 bases line up with TRBD1. Per germline, CDR1 SGHRS and CDR2 YFSETQ. V trimming: 4 bases; J trimming: 4 bases; junction bases outside the gene matches: 12. The length of the CDR3 is 16 residues. Written as DNA, the CDR3 is TGCGCCAGCAGCCCAACCCCGGACAGGGTTGGCTATGGCTACACCTTC. Residues: CASSPTPDRVGYGYTF.

Of note for this clonotype: The junction shows a germline mismatch at one end, possibly a read error. CDR3 sequence: CTSSFPPGGLSYEQYF. Here the CDR3 DNA reads TGTACCAGCAGCTTTCCCCCGGGAGGGCTGTCCTACGAGCAGTACTTC. The V gene is TRBV11-2, the J gene TRBJ2-7; 8 bases are a match to TRBD2. CDR3 length equals 16 residues. Germline assignment: CDR1 SGHAT and CDR2 FQNNGV.

The sample holds many counts of this clonotype. This chain uses TRBV11-2 with TRBJ1-5; D perhaps matches TRBD1 (5 bases). Germline lookup yields CDR1 SGHAT and CDR2 FQNNGV. V lost 5 bases to trimming and J lost 10 bases, with 15 bases between them. This CDR3 comprises 13 residues. CDR3 in amino acids: CASSAATEGPQHF. CDR3 sequence (DNA): TGTGCCAGCAGCGCGGCGACAGAGGGACCCCAGCATTTT.

This clonotype was seen repeatedly, ten times or more. The gene calls are TRBV28 and TRBJ2-7; D call uncertain. The CDR3 covers 13 residues. Deletions cut 2 bases from V and 2 bases from J, with 7 bases between. The germline V gene has CDR1 MDHEN and CDR2 SYDVKM. This chain's CDR3 is CASSLDGPYEQYF. The CDR3 bases are TGTGCCAGCAGTTTAGACGGTCCCTACGAGCAGTACTTC. Supplemented by reference TRBV28 and TRBJ2-7, the full variable domain reads DVKVTQSSRYLVKRTGEKVFLECVQDMDHENMFWYRQDPGLGLRLIYFSYDVKMKEKGDIPEGYSVSREKKERFSLILESASTNQTSMYLCASSLDGPYEQYFGPGTRLTVT.